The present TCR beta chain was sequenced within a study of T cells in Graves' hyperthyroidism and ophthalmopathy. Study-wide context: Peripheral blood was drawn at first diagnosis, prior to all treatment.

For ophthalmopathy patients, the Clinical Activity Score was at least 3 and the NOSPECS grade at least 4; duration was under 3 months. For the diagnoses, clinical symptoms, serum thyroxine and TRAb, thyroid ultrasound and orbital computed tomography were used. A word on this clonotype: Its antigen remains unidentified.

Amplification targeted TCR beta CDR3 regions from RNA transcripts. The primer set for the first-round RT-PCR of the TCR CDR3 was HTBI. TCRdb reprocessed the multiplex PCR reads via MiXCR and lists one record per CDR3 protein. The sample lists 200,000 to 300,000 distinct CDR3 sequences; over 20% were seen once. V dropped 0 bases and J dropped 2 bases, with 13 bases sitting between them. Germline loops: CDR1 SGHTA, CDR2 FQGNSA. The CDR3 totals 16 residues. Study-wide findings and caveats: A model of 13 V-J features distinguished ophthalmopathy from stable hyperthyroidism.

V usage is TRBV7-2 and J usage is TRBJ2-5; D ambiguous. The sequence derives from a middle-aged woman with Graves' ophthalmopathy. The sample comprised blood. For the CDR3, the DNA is TGTGCCAGCAGCTTAGCGGATTTTTGGCGGCAAGAGACCCAGTACTTC. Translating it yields CASSLADFWRQETQYF.